The clone carrying this T cell receptor beta chain was seen more than once but under ten times. The source of the sample is a study of OX40 agonist ivuxolimab in advanced cancers. Repertoires were generated with immunoSEQ multiplex PCR, while TCRdb's copy carries only in-frame clones and drops some. The sample has several thousand clones; roughly 86% are singletons. The CDR3 is 20 amino acids. CDR1 and CDR2 (germline): SGHVS, FQNEAQ. Germline trimming cut 0 bases from V and 7 bases from J; bases unmatched to any gene: 18. The chain couples TRBV7-8 to TRBJ2-3, with 11 bases matching TRBD2. This receptor was obtained from an adult with an advanced solid tumor such as melanoma, head and neck, liver or kidney cancer. The sample in question was CD4+ or CD8+ T cells sorted from blood, obtained in a trial of the OX40 agonist ivuxolimab. The CDR3 nucleotides are TGTGCCAGCAGCTTAGCGGAAGGTCGAGCCGGGACTAGCGGACGATATACGCAGTATTTT. Translated, it gives CASSLAEGRAGTSGRYTQYF.